The T cell receptor (beta chain) under discussion was sequenced for a study of cytomegalovirus exposure and HLA in healthy donors. Losses at the gene ends were 7 bases for V and 0 bases for J; bases not matched to a gene: 17. Per germline, CDR1 LNHDA and CDR2 SQIVND (reference sequence). This CDR3 contains 18 residues. Worth noting for this clone: Its antigen is unidentified.

Vbeta (60) and Jbeta (13) primers were used in the PCR. In the original processing: A follow-up analysis tallied about 80 million unique TCR beta chains, roughly 10 million shared. Using immunoSEQ multiplex PCR, the repertoire was profiled, and TCRdb retains in-frame clones only, with some absent. The V and J calls and clone size are taken from that table; D and trimming were inferred from the DNA. This table has some 120,000 clones, over 60% appearing once. Study-wide results and caveats: TCR beta sequences reportedly predicted most subjects' HLA-A and HLA-B alleles accurately. As immune exposure information, only CMV serostatus was available.

The V and J genes are TRBV19 and TRBJ1-1; TRBD1 matches at 7 bases. Sequenced material: PBMCs. The TCR originated in a woman younger than 30 in good health and CMV-seropositive. The CDR3 DNA sequence: TGTGCCAGTACCACAAAGTCCGCAGGGACAGCCTTGAACACTGAAGCTTTCTTT. It encodes CASTTKSAGTALNTEAFF.